This T cell receptor beta chain was profiled in a study of beta chain features in type 1 diabetes. Of the isolated RNA, all was reverse transcribed, and so the sequenced material was expressed TCRB transcripts. Profiled with immunoSEQ multiplex PCR; TCRdb holds only in-frame clones, not every one. The data hold approximately 90,000 clones, with 30% to 40% observed a single time. The CDR3 is made up of 17 amino acids. The V gene end was trimmed by 1 base and the J gene end by 0 bases; junction bases not matched to a gene: 6. Looked up from germline, CDR1 is LNHNV and CDR2 is YYDKDF (reference sequence).

This sequence joins TRBV15 and TRBJ2-1; TRBD1 agrees at 7 bases. The TCR sequence derives from a young woman in good health. The sample comprised stem cell memory CD4+ T cells from blood. The DNA for the CDR3 is TGTGCCACCAGCAGAGGACAGGGAAAAAGCTCCTACAATGAGCAGTTCTTC. This sequence encodes CATSRGQGKSSYNEQFF.